The 17 T cell receptor beta chains reported below all come from one sample, sequenced in a study of T cell responses to AZD1222 COVID-19 vaccine. TCRdb's copy holds only in-frame clones and misses some; the assay was immunoSEQ multiplex PCR. This sample has about 130,000 clones, with roughly 90% found just once. The source was peripheral blood, collected on day 0 of AZD1222 vaccination. The receptors shown here come from an adult in good health.

J is TRBJ1-5 and V is TRBV7-9; TRBD1 is a possible D gene (5 bases). Germline CDR1 SEHNR, CDR2 FQNEAQ (reference sequence). This CDR3 region has 15 residues. Between the trimmed V and J ends, which lost 5 bases and 1 base, there was a span of 12 bases. CDR3 sequence: CASSPAGRSNQPQHF. CDR3 sequence (DNA): TGTGCCAGCAGCCCAGCGGGACGCAGCAATCAGCCCCAGCATTTT.

The V and J genes are TRBV10-3 and TRBJ2-7; perhaps D is TRBD1 or TRBD2 (5 bases each). Germline V gene lookup returns CDR1 ENHRY and CDR2 SYGVKD. V lost 6 bases to trimming and J lost 2 bases, with 14 bases between them. The CDR3 covers 14 residues. This CDR3 is CAIRSAVGAYEQYF. CDR3 nucleotides: TGTGCCATCAGATCGGCGGTGGGGGCCTACGAGCAGTACTTC.

The V gene is TRBV30, the J gene TRBJ2-3; D tentatively reads TRBD1 or TRBD2 (5 bases each). The V gene lost 2 bases and the J gene lost 4 bases, with 10 bases spanning the gap. The V gene's germline CDR1 is GTSNPN and CDR2 SVGIG (reference sequence). The CDR3 contains 13 residues. The CDR3 DNA sequence: TGTGCCTGGAGTTTGGGGGTCGCAGATACGCAGTATTTT. Its protein product is CAWSLGVADTQYF.

This clone was observed a handful of times. This rearrangement joins TRBV7-9 to TRBJ1-6, with D possibly matching TRBD1 (6 bases). Trimming cost V 4 bases and J 14 bases, with 18 bases left between them. This CDR3 comprises 14 residues. CDR1 is SEHNR, CDR2 FQNEAQ, per germline (reference sequence). CDR3 bases: TGTGCCAGCAGCTCTCGAACCAGGGGATTTGCCCTCCACTTT. It translates to CASSSRTRGFALHF.

The V and J genes are TRBV19 and TRBJ1-1, with D hard to call. The V gene's germline CDR1 is LNHDA and CDR2 SQIVND (reference sequence). Trimming stripped 2 bases from V and 1 base from J, with 14 bases between. The CDR3 is 16 amino acids. The CDR3 loop reads CASSISQARWNTEAFF. CDR3 sequence (DNA): TGTGCCAGTAGTATATCGCAGGCGCGATGGAACACTGAAGCTTTCTTT.

This sequence joins TRBV18 and TRBJ1-1; 9 nucleotides match TRBD1. The V segment lost 4 bases and the J segment 1 base; nucleotides outside the gene matches: 10. From germline, CDR1 is KGHSH and CDR2 LQKENI. This CDR3 comprises 17 residues. The CDR3 spells CASSRDREPQENTEAFF. The CDR3 DNA reads as TGTGCCAGCTCACGGGACAGGGAGCCCCAGGAGAACACTGAAGCTTTCTTT.

Sample share makes this clone medium-sized. This chain connects TRBV6-4 to TRBJ2-1; TRBD2 matches 11 bases. The CDR3 contains 16 residues. Germline V CDR1 and CDR2: MRHNA, SNTAGT. The junction had 9 bases not matched to a gene; V was cut back by 2 bases and J by 9 bases. CDR3 in DNA: TGTGCCAGCAGTGACACACTAGCGGGAGAGAGAAGTGAGCAGTTCTTC. This translates into CASSDTLAGERSEQFF.

The chain recombines TRBV7-2 with TRBJ1-5; maybe TRBD1 (5 bases). Per germline, CDR1 SGHTA and CDR2 FQGNSA. V was clipped by 7 bases and J by 3 bases, with 13 bases between them. The CDR3 is 14 residues long. CDR3 sequence: CASTLGGNNQPQHF. The CDR3 DNA sequence: TGTGCCAGCACTCTGGGGGGGAACAATCAGCCCCAGCATTTT.

The chain joins TRBV7-3 to TRBJ2-7; 10 bases match TRBD2. CDR3 length equals 15 residues. Germline lookup yields CDR1 SGHTA and CDR2 FQGTGA. V lost 5 bases and J lost 2; bases outside the gene matches: 6. For the CDR3, the DNA is TGTGCCAGCAGCCCAATAGCGGGGGGAACCTACGAGCAGTACTTC. It translates to CASSPIAGGTYEQYF.

This chain links TRBV6-5 with TRBJ1-5; 8 bases fit TRBD1. Trimming took 2 bases from V and 4 from J; bases not matched to a gene: 4. The CDR3 is 15 amino acids. CDR1 is MNHEY, CDR2 SVGAGI, per germline. The CDR3 loop is CASSYGTGLNQPQHF. DNA of the CDR3: TGTGCCAGCAGTTACGGGACAGGTCTAAATCAGCCCCAGCATTTT.

The gene calls are TRBV6-5 and TRBJ2-7; TRBD1 or TRBD2 may be the D gene (5 bases each). The CDR3 covers 15 residues. V was cut by 6 bases and J by 0 bases, with 15 bases left in between. CDR1 and CDR2 from the germline V gene are MNHEY and SVGAGI. The CDR3 spells CASSQGDAASYEQYF. CDR3 DNA: TGTGCCAGCAGCCAAGGGGACGCCGCCTCCTACGAGCAGTACTTC.

This chain joins TRBV2 and TRBJ1-3; D not resolved. Trimming left V 4 bases short and J 0 bases short, with 7 bases between. This CDR3 is 14 amino acids long. Germline V CDR1 and CDR2: SNHLY, FYNNEI. The CDR3 DNA follows: TGTGCCAGCAGTGTAGCCTTCTCTGGAAACACCATATATTTT. This sequence encodes CASSVAFSGNTIYF.

The chain is built from TRBV19 and TRBJ2-2; either TRBD1 or TRBD2 may supply D (6 bases each). The CDR3 has 15 amino acids. V was shortened by 5 bases and J by 4 bases, with 14 bases between the two germline ends. CDR1 is LNHDA, CDR2 SQIVND, per germline (reference sequence). CDR3 sequence: CASSDPGALTGELFF. As DNA, the CDR3 is TGTGCCAGTAGTGACCCGGGGGCCCTCACCGGGGAGCTGTTTTTT.

The chain couples TRBV7-2 to TRBJ2-5; TRBD2 aligns across 9 bases. The V gene's germline CDR1 is SGHTA and CDR2 FQGNSA. This CDR3 has 13 residues. The junction had 4 bases not matched to a gene; V was cut back by 6 bases and J by 5 bases. The CDR3 sequence is CASRPSGRETQYF. The CDR3 coding sequence is TGTGCCAGCAGACCCAGCGGGAGGGAGACCCAGTACTTC.

This CDR3 is CASGLVTGPQTDTQYF. CDR3 bases: TGTGCTAGTGGTTTGGTGACAGGGCCGCAAACAGATACGCAGTATTTT. The rearrangement links TRBV12-5 to TRBJ2-3, with TRBD1 matching 7 bases. CDR1 and CDR2 from the germline V gene are LGHNT and FRNRAP. The CDR3 covers 16 residues. Trimming took 0 bases from V and 3 from J; bases not matched to a gene: 6.

This clone was counted only a few times. The genes are TRBV6-5 and TRBJ1-4; 12 bases are shared with TRBD1. Trimming took 0 bases from V and 9 from J; bases not matched to a gene: 5. This CDR3 has 16 residues. CDR1 and CDR2 from the germline V gene are MNHEY and SVGAGI. The CDR3 is CASSYSIGTGGQKLFF. In nucleotides, the CDR3 is TGTGCCAGCAGTTACTCGATAGGGACAGGGGGCCAAAAACTGTTTTTT.

CDR3: CASSPSGGWDEQYF. CDR3 DNA: TGCGCCAGCAGCCCCTCGGGAGGGTGGGACGAGCAGTACTTC. This rearrangement joins TRBV5-1 to TRBJ2-7; the match to TRBD2 covers 8 bases. The germline V gene has CDR1 SGHRS and CDR2 YFSETQ. CDR3 size: 14 residues. V trimming: 4 bases; J trimming: 5 bases; junction bases outside the gene matches: 8.